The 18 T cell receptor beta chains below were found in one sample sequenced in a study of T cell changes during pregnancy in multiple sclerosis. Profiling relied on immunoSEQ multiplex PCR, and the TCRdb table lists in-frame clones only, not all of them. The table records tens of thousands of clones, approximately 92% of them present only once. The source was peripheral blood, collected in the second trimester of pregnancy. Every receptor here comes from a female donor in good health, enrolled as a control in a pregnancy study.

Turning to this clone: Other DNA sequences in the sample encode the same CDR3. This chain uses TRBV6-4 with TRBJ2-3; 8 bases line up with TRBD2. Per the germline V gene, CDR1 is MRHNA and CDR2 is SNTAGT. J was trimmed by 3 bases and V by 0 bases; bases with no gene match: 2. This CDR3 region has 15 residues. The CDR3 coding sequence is TGTGCCAGCAGTGACTCATCGGGGGGGACAGATACGCAGTATTTT. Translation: CASSDSSGGTDTQYF.

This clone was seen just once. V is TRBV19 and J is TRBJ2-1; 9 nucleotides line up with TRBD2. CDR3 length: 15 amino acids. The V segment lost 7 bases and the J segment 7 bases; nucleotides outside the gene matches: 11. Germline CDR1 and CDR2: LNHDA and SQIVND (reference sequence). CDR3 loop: CASTYGLAGLNEQFF. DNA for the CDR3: TGTGCCAGTACCTATGGCCTAGCGGGGTTGAATGAGCAGTTCTTC.

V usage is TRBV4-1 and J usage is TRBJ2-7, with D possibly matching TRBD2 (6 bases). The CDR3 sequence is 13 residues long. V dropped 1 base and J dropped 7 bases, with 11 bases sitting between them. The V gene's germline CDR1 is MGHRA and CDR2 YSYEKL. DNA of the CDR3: TGCGCCAGCAGCCAAGCGGGGGTGGGGGAGCAGTACTTC. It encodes CASSQAGVGEQYF.

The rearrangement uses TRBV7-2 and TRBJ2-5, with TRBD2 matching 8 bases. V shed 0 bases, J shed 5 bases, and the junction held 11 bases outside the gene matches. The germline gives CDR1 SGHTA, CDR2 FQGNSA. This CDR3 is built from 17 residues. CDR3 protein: CASSLAQSAGGGETQYF. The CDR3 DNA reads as TGTGCCAGCAGCTTAGCGCAATCGGCGGGGGGCGGGGAGACCCAGTACTTC.

The CDR3: CASSFGSGRADTEAFF. The CDR3 region has the DNA TGTGCCAGCAGCTTTGGGTCGGGCAGGGCAGACACTGAAGCTTTCTTT. The rearrangement joins TRBV7-2 to TRBJ1-1; D perhaps matches TRBD1 (5 bases). This CDR3 is 16 amino acids long. Trimming removed 3 bases from V and 3 bases from J, with 17 bases in between. Per germline, CDR1 SGHTA and CDR2 FQGNSA.

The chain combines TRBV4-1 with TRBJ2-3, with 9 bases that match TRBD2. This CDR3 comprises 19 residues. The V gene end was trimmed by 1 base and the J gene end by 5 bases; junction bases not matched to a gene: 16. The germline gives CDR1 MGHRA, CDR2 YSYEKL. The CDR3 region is CASSQVSIQLAGTRDTQYF. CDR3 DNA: TGCGCCAGCAGCCAAGTTTCTATCCAGCTAGCGGGGACGAGAGATACGCAGTATTTT.

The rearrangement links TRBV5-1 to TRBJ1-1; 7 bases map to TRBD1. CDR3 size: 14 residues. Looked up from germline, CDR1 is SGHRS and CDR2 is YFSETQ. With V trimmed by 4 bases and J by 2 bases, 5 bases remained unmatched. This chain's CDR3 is CASSPGQVNTEAFF. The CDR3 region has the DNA TGCGCCAGCAGCCCCGGACAGGTTAACACTGAAGCTTTCTTT.

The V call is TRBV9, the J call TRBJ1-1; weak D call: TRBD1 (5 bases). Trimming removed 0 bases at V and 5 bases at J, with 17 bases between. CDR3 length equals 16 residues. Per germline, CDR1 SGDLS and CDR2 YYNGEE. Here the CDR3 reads CASSVGAGGVGTEAFF. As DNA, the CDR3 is TGTGCCAGCAGCGTAGGGGCGGGGGGTGTAGGGACTGAAGCTTTCTTT.

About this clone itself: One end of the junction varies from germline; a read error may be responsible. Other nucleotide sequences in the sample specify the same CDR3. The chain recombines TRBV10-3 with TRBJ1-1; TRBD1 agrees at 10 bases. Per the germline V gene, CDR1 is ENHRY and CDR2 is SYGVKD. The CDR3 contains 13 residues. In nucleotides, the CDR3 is TGTGCCATCAGGGGGACAGGGGCCACTGAGGCTTTCTTT. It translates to CAIRGTGATEAFF.

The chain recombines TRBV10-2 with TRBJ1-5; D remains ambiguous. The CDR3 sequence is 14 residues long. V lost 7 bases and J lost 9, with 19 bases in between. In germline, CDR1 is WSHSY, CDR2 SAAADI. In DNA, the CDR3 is TGCGCCAGCACCTCGGGAGGGCCAAATGGGCCCCAGCATTTT. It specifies CASTSGGPNGPQHF.

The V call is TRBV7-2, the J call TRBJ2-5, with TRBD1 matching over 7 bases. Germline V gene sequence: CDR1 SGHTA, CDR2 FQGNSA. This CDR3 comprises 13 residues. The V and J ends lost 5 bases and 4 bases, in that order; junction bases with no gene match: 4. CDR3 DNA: TGTGCCAGCAGCCCGGACAGGCGAGAGACCCAGTACTTC. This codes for CASSPDRRETQYF.

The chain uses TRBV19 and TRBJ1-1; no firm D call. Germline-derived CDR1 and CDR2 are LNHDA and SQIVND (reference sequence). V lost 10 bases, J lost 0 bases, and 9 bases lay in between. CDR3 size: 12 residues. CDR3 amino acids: CATGKMNTEAFF. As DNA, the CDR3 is TGTGCCACAGGAAAGATGAACACTGAAGCTTTCTTT.

CDR3 amino acids: CSVRAGGNTGELFF. DNA of the CDR3: TGCAGCGTCAGAGCGGGGGGCAACACCGGGGAGCTGTTTTTT. The chain carries TRBV29-1 and TRBJ2-2, with 9 bases lining up with TRBD2. The CDR3 spans 14 residues. Germline CDR1 reads SQVTM; CDR2 reads ANQGSEA. V gave up 6 bases and J gave up 2 bases; unmatched junction bases: 4.

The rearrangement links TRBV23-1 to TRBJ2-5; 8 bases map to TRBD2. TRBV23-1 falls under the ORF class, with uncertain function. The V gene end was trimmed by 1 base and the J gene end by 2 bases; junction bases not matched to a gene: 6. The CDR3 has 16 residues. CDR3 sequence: CASSQWMTSVQETQYF. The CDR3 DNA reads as TGCGCCAGCAGTCAATGGATGACTAGCGTGCAAGAGACCCAGTACTTC.

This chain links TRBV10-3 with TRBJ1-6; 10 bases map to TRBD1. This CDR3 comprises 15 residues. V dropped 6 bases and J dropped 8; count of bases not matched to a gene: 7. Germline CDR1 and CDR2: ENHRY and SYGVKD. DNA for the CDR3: TGTGCCATCAGGACCGGACAGGGGGATGATTCACCCCTCCACTTT. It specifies CAIRTGQGDDSPLHF.

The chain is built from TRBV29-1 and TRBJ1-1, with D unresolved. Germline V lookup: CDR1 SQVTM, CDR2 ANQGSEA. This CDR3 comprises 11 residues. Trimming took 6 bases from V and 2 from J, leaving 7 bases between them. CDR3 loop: CSVEVNTEAFF. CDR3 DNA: TGCAGCGTCGAGGTAAACACTGAAGCTTTCTTT.

Here the CDR3 reads CASGSGVLQPQHF. Here the CDR3 DNA reads TGTGCTAGTGGCTCAGGGGTTCTTCAGCCCCAGCATTTT. The genes are TRBV12-5 and TRBJ1-5, with D perhaps TRBD1 (6 bases). CDR1 is LGHNT and CDR2 is FRNRAP in the germline V gene. The V end was cut by 6 bases, the J end by 6 bases, with 12 bases between. This CDR3 region has 13 residues.

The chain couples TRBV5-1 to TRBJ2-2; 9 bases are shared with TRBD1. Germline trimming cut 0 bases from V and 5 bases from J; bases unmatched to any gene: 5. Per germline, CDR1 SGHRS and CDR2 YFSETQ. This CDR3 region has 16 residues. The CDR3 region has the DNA TGCGCCAGCAGCTTGGACAGGGGGCGGATTACCGGGGAGCTGTTTTTT. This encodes CASSLDRGRITGELFF.